This TCR beta chain is drawn from a study of blood T cell repertoires in COVID-19. Looking at the study overall: COVID-19 samples from acute and convalescent phases originated in the United States, Italy and Spain. Sample material is recorded as cDNA or gDNA derived from T cells, B-cell-depleted T cells, or PBMCs.

As originally analysed: Reference gene primer amplification gave nucleated cell count estimates. Here immunoSEQ multiplex PCR was the method, and the copy in TCRdb shows in-frame clones only, minus some. That table furnishes V, J and clone size, whereas the DNA furnished D and trimming. The sample records roughly 400,000 clones, about 86% being singletons. The TCR originated in a woman aged 50 to 60 who had recovered from COVID-19. Sequencing input: PBMCs or T cells enriched from blood (not recorded which).

CDR3 residues: CASSRGIAGLVNTEAFF. Written as DNA, the CDR3 is TGTGCCAGCTCACGAGGGATCGCGGGCCTGGTGAACACTGAAGCTTTCTTT. The rearrangement joins TRBV18 to TRBJ1-1, with D unresolved. Germline-derived CDR1 and CDR2 are KGHSH and LQKENI. The CDR3 totals 17 residues. Trimming removed 4 bases at V and 0 bases at J, with 18 bases between.